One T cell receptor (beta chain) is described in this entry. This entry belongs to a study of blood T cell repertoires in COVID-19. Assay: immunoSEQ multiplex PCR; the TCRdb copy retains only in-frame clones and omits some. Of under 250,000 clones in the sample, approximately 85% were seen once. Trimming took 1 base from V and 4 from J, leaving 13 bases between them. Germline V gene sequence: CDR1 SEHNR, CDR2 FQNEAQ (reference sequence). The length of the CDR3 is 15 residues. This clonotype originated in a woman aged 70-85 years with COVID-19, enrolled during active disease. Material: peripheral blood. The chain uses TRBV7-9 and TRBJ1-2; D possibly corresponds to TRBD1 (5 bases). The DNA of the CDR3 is TGTGCCAGCAGCTTAGAATCGGGGGGAAGCTATGGCTACACCTTC. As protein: CASSLESGGSYGYTF.